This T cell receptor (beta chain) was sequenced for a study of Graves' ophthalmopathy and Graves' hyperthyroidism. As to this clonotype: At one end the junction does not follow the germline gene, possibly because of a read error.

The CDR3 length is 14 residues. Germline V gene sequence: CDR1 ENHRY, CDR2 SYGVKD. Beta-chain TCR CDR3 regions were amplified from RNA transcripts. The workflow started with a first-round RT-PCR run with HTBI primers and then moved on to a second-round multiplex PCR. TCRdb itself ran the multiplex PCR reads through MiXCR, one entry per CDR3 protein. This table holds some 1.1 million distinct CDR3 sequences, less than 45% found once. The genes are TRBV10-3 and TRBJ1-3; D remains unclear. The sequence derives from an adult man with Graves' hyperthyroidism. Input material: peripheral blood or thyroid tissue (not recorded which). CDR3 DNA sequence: TGTGCCAGCAGTGAAGCGCTGGGCCCGTGTACCATATATTTT. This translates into CASSEALGPCTIYF.